Listed below are T cell receptor beta chains from one sample, sequenced in a study of cytomegalovirus exposure and HLA in healthy donors. Sequencing used immunoSEQ multiplex PCR; TCRdb keeps in-frame clones, though not all of them. Here the sample spans approximately 75,000 clones, 65% to 90% being singletons. Sequencing input: PBMCs. Receptors originate from a man between 65 and 79 years old in good health and CMV-seropositive. Both conserved end residues are part of each CDR3. The D gene is left open where the match is weak. Clone size is stated in some rows and not others, as once, few, many or a class when expanded.

-	TRBV6-6	TRBJ2-1	-	TGTGCCAGCAGACGGGGGAGGGAGCAGTTCTTC	CASRRGREQFF
TRBD2	TRBV30	TRBJ2-4	few	TGTGCCTGTCCCGGGACTAGCGGGATTCAGTACTTC	CACPGTSGIQYF
-	TRBV11-2	TRBJ2-3	-	TGTGCCAGCAGCTTGGCGCCGGGACTCATCACAGATACGCAGTATTTT	CASSLAPGLITDTQYF
TRBD1	TRBV10-1	TRBJ1-6	-	TGCGCCAGCAGCGGACAGGTTAATTCACCCCTCCACTTT	CASSGQVNSPLHF
TRBD1	TRBV5-1	TRBJ2-5	-	TGCGCCAGCAGCTTGGGGGACAGGGAGACCCAGTACTTC	CASSLGDRETQYF
TRBD2	TRBV28	TRBJ2-7	-	TGTGCCAGCAGTTTACCGTCACGGGAGGGGGACGAGCAGTACTTC	CASSLPSREGDEQYF
-	TRBV9	TRBJ2-6	once	TGTGCCAGCAGGAGGGGAGGTGGGGCCAACGTCCTGACTTTC	CASRRGGGANVLTF
-	TRBV19	TRBJ1-5	-	TGTGCCAGTAGTCCCCGACAGGCGACTAATCAGCCCCAGCATTTT	CASSPRQATNQPQHF
-	TRBV7-2	TRBJ1-5	-	TGTGCCAGCAGCAAATCATGGAGTCAGCCCCAGCATTTT	CASSKSWSQPQHF
TRBD1	TRBV29-1	TRBJ2-2	-	TGCAGCGCCCAACGACAGGGGGACACCGGGGAGCTGTTTTTT	CSAQRQGDTGELFF
-	TRBV7-8	TRBJ2-7	-	TGTGCGCTACCCTACGAGCAGTACTTC	CALPYEQYF
TRBD1	TRBV11-2	TRBJ2-7	once	TGTGCCAGCAGCCCGGGGACAGGGGGCTTATACGAGCAGTACTTC	CASSPGTGGLYEQYF
-	TRBV7-3	TRBJ2-3	-	TGTGCCAGCAGCTTTTTTGCGGGGAGCACAGATACGCAGTATTTT	CASSFFAGSTDTQYF
TRBD1	TRBV10-2	TRBJ2-1	-	TGCGCCAGCCTGGACAGGATATCCTACAATGAGCAGTTCTTC	CASLDRISYNEQFF
-	TRBV19	TRBJ1-1	few	TGTGCCAGTAACCCGACAGGTCTGAACACTGAAGCTTTCTTT	CASNPTGLNTEAFF
-	TRBV6-1	TRBJ1-1	few	TGTGCCAGTGAGGGGGAGGGCCATGAAGCTTTCTTT	CASEGEGHEAFF
TRBD1	TRBV12-5	TRBJ2-1	-	TGTGCTAGTGGCTTGGGGGCAGGGGGCGCGATCAATGAGCAGTTCTTC	CASGLGAGGAINEQFF
-	TRBV6-1	TRBJ2-7	-	TGTGCCAGCAGTGGGGGGAGGGGGGAGCAGTACTTC	CASSGGRGEQYF
TRBD1	TRBV19	TRBJ2-7	-	TGTGCCAGTAGTCGGACAGGGATACCCTACGAGCAGTACTTC	CASSRTGIPYEQYF
-	TRBV21-1	TRBJ2-7	-	TGTGCCAGCAGCATCTCCAGGGGGGACACGACCTCCGGCGAGCAGTACTTC	CASSISRGDTTSGEQYF
-	TRBV7-3	TRBJ2-4	once	TGTGCCAGCAGCTCAGGGGAAGCCAAAAACATTCAGTACTTC	CASSSGEAKNIQYF
TRBD1	TRBV5-4	TRBJ1-6	few	TGTGCCAGCAGTTTAGACAGGGACCATTCACCCCTCCACTTT	CASSLDRDHSPLHF
-	TRBV10-3	TRBJ2-7	-	TGTGCCTCCCGAGGGAGGTTATCCTACGAGCAGTACTTC	CASRGRLSYEQYF
TRBD2	TRBV15	TRBJ2-1	-	TGTGCCACCGGGGCGGGGGGGCTCAATGAGCAGTTCTTC	CATGAGGLNEQFF
-	TRBV11-1	TRBJ1-1	-	TGTGCCAGCAGCCTAAATGAGGCGAGGAACACTGAAGCTTTCTTT	CASSLNEARNTEAFF
-	TRBV2	TRBJ2-6	-	TGTGCCAGCAGTGAAGAAGGGGCTGGGGCCAACGTCCTGACTTTC	CASSEEGAGANVLTF
TRBD2	TRBV2	TRBJ2-2	-	TGTGCCAGCAGTGGGACGGGAGGGACCGGGGAGCTGTTTTTT	CASSGTGGTGELFF
-	TRBV5-1	TRBJ1-4	once	TGCGCCAGCAGCATAGCAACAGGGGAAAAACTGTTTTTT	CASSIATGEKLFF
TRBD1	TRBV18	TRBJ2-6	-	TGTGCCAGCTCACCCCGGCGGTTGGGGACAGGCCGCTCTGGGGCCAACGTCCTGACTTTC	CASSPRRLGTGRSGANVLTF
-	TRBV11-2	TRBJ2-7	-	TGTGCCAGCAGCTCACAGCAATACGAGCAGTACTTC	CASSSQQYEQYF
-	TRBV18	TRBJ1-1	-	TGTGCCAGCTCATCTGCGCCCGACACTGAAGCTTTCTTT	CASSSAPDTEAFF
TRBD1	TRBV10-1	TRBJ2-5	-	TGCGCCAGCAGTAGGGGACAGCAAGAGACCCAGTACTTC	CASSRGQQETQYF
-	TRBV21-1	TRBJ1-2	-	TGTGCCAGCAGCAAAGAGAGAGGGGGCTACACCTTC	CASSKERGGYTF
TRBD1	TRBV5-1	TRBJ2-5	-	TGCGCCAGCAGCTTGGCCCCGGGGCCAGGGGGACAGACCCAGTACTTC	CASSLAPGPGGQTQYF
TRBD2	TRBV9	TRBJ2-1	-	TGTGCCAGCAGCGGCGGGGCTAGCGGGAGGGCCTACAATGAGCAGTTCTTC	CASSGGASGRAYNEQFF
-	TRBV2	TRBJ2-7	-	TGTGCCAGCAGTGTTGGCAGGTCGGACTCCTACGAGCAGTACTTC	CASSVGRSDSYEQYF
TRBD1	TRBV5-1	TRBJ2-5	-	TGCGCCAGCAGCGGGGACAGGGGAGAGACCCAGTACTTC	CASSGDRGETQYF
-	TRBV5-8	TRBJ1-2	-	TGTGCCAGCACCTGGGGGGGCGGTAGCTATGGCTACACCTTC	CASTWGGGSYGYTF
-	TRBV7-8	TRBJ1-4	-	TGTGCCAGCAGCTTAGGGGGAGGGGGAATGGCTGAAAAACTGTTTTTT	CASSLGGGGMAEKLFF
TRBD1	TRBV9	TRBJ2-2	-	TGTGCCAGCAGCGTAAAAGGGACAGAGAACACCGGGGAGCTGTTTTTT	CASSVKGTENTGELFF
-	TRBV28	TRBJ1-4	-	TGTGCCAGCAGTTTATCCTTAGCAACTAATGAAAAACTGTTTTTT	CASSLSLATNEKLFF
TRBD1	TRBV2	TRBJ1-5	-	TGTGCCAGCAGCTCGGGACAGAACGTCCTGCAGCCCCAGCATTTT	CASSSGQNVLQPQHF
TRBD2	TRBV10-3	TRBJ2-5	-	TGTGCCTCGGGGGGAGGAGAGACCCAGTACTTC	CASGGGETQYF
TRBD2	TRBV7-9	TRBJ2-7	-	TGTGCCAGCAGCGCCAGGCCAGCGGGGGCCTCCTACGAGCAGTACTTC	CASSARPAGASYEQYF
-	TRBV9	TRBJ2-5	-	TGTGCCAGCGGGAACTCCGGGGGGACCCAGTACTTC	CASGNSGGTQYF
-	TRBV6-1	TRBJ2-5	-	TGTGCCAGCTCTCAGGGCGGCCAAGAGACCCAGTACTTC	CASSQGGQETQYF
TRBD2	TRBV2	TRBJ2-7	-	TGTGCCCCGGGGCAGGGGACTAGCGGGAGGGCCCCCGAGCAGTACTTC	CAPGQGTSGRAPEQYF